This TCR beta chain came from a study of T cells in localized non-small cell lung cancer. Findings and caveats of the study: Out of the top 100 tumor clones, a median around 57 were seen in adjacent lung.

The CDR3 spans 14 residues. CDR1 is SGDLS and CDR2 is YYNGEE in the germline V gene. Trimming took 3 bases from V and 0 from J, leaving 8 bases between them. This clone was seen only a few times. Its antigen is still unknown. The method was immunoSEQ multiplex PCR; TCRdb's version includes in-frame clones alone and lacks a portion of them. The table has 1,500 to 2,000 clones, 25% to 30% seen once; the top ten hold around 14%. This specimen was normal lung tissue next to the tumor, taken before any cancer treatment. The receptor's source is an older male donor with stage II squamous cell lung carcinoma. The chain links TRBV9 to TRBJ2-3; a possible D gene is TRBD1 (5 bases). This chain's CDR3 is CASSAQDSTDTQYF. Written as DNA, the CDR3 is TGTGCCAGCAGCGCACAGGATAGCACAGATACGCAGTATTTT.